This TCR beta chain was retrieved from a study of blood T cell repertoires in COVID-19. Trimming shortened V by 5 bases and J by 8 bases, and 22 bases separated the two germline ends. Germline values: CDR1 SGHDT, CDR2 YYEEEE. This CDR3 contains 15 residues. Some clones are missing from TCRdb's copy, which holds only in-frame ones; the method was immunoSEQ multiplex PCR. The table has about 240,000 clones, approximately 83% seen once. This clonotype was sampled from a woman of 80 years or more with acute or convalescent COVID-19. J is TRBJ1-2 and V is TRBV5-6; unclear D gene. The sample comprised peripheral blood. The CDR3, as DNA: TGTGCCAGCAGTCCCGTGGGCCTCCCTGAGGGAGGCTACACCTTC. It encodes CASSPVGLPEGGYTF. The full variable domain, with the rest looked up from reference TRBV5-6 and TRBJ1-2, is DAGVTQSPTHLIKTRGQQVTLRCSPKSGHDTVSWYQQALGQGPQFIFQYYEEEERQRGNFPDRFSGHQFPNYSSELNVNALLLGDSALYLCASSPVGLPEGGYTFGSGTRLTVV.